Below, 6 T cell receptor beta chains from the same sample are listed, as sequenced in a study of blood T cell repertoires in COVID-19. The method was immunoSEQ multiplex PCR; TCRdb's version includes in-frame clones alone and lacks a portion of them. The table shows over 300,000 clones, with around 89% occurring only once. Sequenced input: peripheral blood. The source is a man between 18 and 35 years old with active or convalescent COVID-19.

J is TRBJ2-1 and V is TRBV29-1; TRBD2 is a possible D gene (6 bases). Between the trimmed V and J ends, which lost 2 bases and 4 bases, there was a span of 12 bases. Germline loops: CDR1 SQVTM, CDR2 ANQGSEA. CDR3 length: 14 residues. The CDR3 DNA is TGCAGCGTTGAATGGCTAGCGCTATACAATGAGCAGTTCTTC. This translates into CSVEWLALYNEQFF.

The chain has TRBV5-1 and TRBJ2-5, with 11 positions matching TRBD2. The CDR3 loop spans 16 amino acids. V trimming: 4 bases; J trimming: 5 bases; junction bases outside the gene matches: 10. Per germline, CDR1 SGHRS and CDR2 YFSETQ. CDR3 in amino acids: CASSPGVAGGMETQYF. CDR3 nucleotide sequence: TGCGCCAGCAGCCCCGGGGTAGCGGGAGGGATGGAGACCCAGTACTTC.

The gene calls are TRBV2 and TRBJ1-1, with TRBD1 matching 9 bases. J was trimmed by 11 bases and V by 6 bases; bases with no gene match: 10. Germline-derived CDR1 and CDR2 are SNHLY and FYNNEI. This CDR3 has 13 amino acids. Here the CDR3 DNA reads TGTGCCAGCAGAGCAGGGACAGGGAGTCACGCTTTCTTT. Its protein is CASRAGTGSHAFF.

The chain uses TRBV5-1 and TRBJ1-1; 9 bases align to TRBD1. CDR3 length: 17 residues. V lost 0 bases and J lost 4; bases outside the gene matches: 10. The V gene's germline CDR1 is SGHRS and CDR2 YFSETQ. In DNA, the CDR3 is TGCGCCAGCAGCTTGGATCCTACAGGGGGCTCGGGCACTGAAGCTTTCTTT. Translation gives CASSLDPTGGSGTEAFF. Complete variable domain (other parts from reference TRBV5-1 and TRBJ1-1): KAGVTQTPRYLIKTRGQQVTLSCSPISGHRSVSWYQQTPGQGLQFLFEYFSETQRNKGNFPGRFSGRQFSNSRSEMNVSTLELGDSALYLCASSLDPTGGSGTEAFFGQGTRLTVV.

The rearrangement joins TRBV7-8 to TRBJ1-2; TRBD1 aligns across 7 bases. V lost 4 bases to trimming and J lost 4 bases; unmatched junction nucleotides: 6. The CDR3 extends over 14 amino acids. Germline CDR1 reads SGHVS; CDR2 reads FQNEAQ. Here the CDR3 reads CASSSDRVLYGYTF. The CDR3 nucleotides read TGTGCCAGCAGCTCAGACAGGGTCCTCTATGGCTACACCTTC.

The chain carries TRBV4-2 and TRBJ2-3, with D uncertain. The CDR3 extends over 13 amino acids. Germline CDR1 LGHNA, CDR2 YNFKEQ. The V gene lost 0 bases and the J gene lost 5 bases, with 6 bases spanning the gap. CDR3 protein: CASSQDSGDTQYF. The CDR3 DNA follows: TGTGCCAGCAGCCAAGATAGTGGAGATACGCAGTATTTT.